A selection of T cell receptor beta chains follows, all from one sample in a study of beta chain features in type 1 diabetes. The assay was immunoSEQ multiplex PCR, and TCRdb's table has in-frame clones only and misses some. The table shows hundreds of thousands of clones, with more than 11% occurring only once. Sequenced sample: naive CD4+ T cells from blood. These receptors were collected from a man aged 25-45 years in good health. CDR3s include the opening cysteine and the closing phenylalanine or tryptophan. The D gene is left open where the match is weak. Not every row has a clone size; where given, it reads once, few, many or a size class.

v_call,j_call,clone_size,d_call,cdr3_aa,cdr3_nt
TRBV5-4,TRBJ2-5,few,TRBD2,CASSHPGAGGQETQYF,TGTGCCAGCAGCCACCCGGGCGCGGGGGGGCAAGAGACCCAGTACTTC
TRBV19,TRBJ1-5,.,.,CASRNQGERNQPQHF,TGTGCCAGTAGGAACCAAGGGGAGAGGAATCAGCCCCAGCATTTT
TRBV6-5,TRBJ1-3,few,.,CASSTSIGNTIYF,TGTGCCAGCAGTACCTCAATTGGAAACACCATATATTTT
TRBV29-1,TRBJ2-1,few,.,CSVALNSYNEQFF,TGCAGCGTTGCCCTAAACTCCTACAATGAGCAGTTCTTC
TRBV9,TRBJ1-2,few,.,CASKSGTDIYGYTF,TGTGCCAGTAAGTCCGGGACGGATATCTATGGCTACACCTTC
TRBV12-5,TRBJ2-3,few,.,CASGVKDTQYF,TGTGCTAGTGGCGTCAAGGATACGCAGTATTTT
TRBV19,TRBJ2-5,.,.,CASSSGKTQYF,TGTGCCAGTAGTAGCGGAAAGACCCAGTACTTC
TRBV6-6,TRBJ2-5,.,.,CASSYELGGGETQYF,TGTGCCAGCAGTTACGAGTTAGGAGGCGGGGAGACCCAGTACTTC
TRBV4-3,TRBJ2-1,few,.,CASSQDMGFSSYNEQFF,TGCGCCAGCAGCCAAGATATGGGCTTTAGCTCCTACAATGAGCAGTTCTTC
TRBV9,TRBJ2-3,few,TRBD2,CASSRGGSTDTQYF,TGTGCCAGCAGCCGGGGGGGCAGCACAGATACGCAGTATTTT
TRBV30,TRBJ2-1,.,TRBD2,CAYQKGLAGVGEQFF,TGTGCCTACCAAAAGGGACTAGCGGGAGTGGGTGAGCAGTTCTTC
TRBV21-1,TRBJ2-4,few,.,CASSKALLTENIQYF,TGTGCCAGCAGCAAAGCGCTTTTGACAGAAAACATTCAGTACTTC
TRBV25-1,TRBJ2-1,.,.,CASRTVSSYNEQFF,TGTGCCAGCAGAACCGTTAGCTCCTACAATGAGCAGTTCTTC
TRBV15,TRBJ2-1,.,.,CATSRKGGPSHNEQFF,TGTGCCACCAGCAGAAAGGGGGGGCCCTCACATAATGAGCAGTTCTTC
TRBV5-4,TRBJ1-1,few,.,CASSLDSSGNTEAFF,TGTGCCAGCAGCTTGGACAGCTCGGGGAACACTGAAGCTTTCTTT
TRBV6-1,TRBJ2-4,few,.,CASSTTGSWYF,TGTGCCAGCAGCACCACAGGGAGTTGGTACTTC
TRBV5-1,TRBJ2-1,.,TRBD2,CASSFLGLAVEQFF,TGCGCCAGCAGCTTCTTGGGACTAGCCGTTGAGCAGTTCTTC
TRBV6-6,TRBJ1-3,few,.,CASSYDRTSGNTIYF,TGTGCCAGCAGTTACGACCGGACTTCTGGAAACACCATATATTTT
TRBV19,TRBJ1-2,few,TRBD1,CASTSGSGTEEVGYTF,TGTGCCAGTACATCGGGCTCCGGGACAGAGGAAGTTGGCTACACCTTC
TRBV4-1,TRBJ1-4,.,.,CASSQDGTPTNEKLFF,TGCGCCAGCAGCCAAGATGGGACGCCAACTAATGAAAAACTGTTTTTT
TRBV10-3,TRBJ1-1,few,TRBD1,CAISESRDSFTEAFF,TGTGCCATCAGTGAGTCCCGGGACAGTTTCACTGAAGCTTTCTTT
TRBV15,TRBJ2-2,few,.,CATSRVGVSNTGELFF,TGTGCCACCAGCAGAGTCGGCGTATCGAACACCGGGGAGCTGTTTTTT
TRBV30,TRBJ2-1,few,TRBD2,CAWSGGTRVGEQFF,TGTGCCTGGAGTGGGGGGACTAGGGTCGGTGAGCAGTTCTTC
TRBV7-9,TRBJ2-1,.,TRBD1,CASSSKLRGTGEQFF,TGTGCCAGCAGCTCGAAGTTACGGGGGACAGGTGAGCAGTTCTTC
TRBV9,TRBJ1-1,.,.,CASSPKGRASEAFF,TGTGCCAGCAGCCCTAAAGGCAGGGCATCTGAAGCTTTCTTT
TRBV28,TRBJ2-4,.,.,CASSHRALAKNIQYF,TGTGCCAGCAGTCACAGGGCTCTAGCCAAAAACATTCAGTACTTC
TRBV7-2,TRBJ2-1,.,.,CASSLDELFAQFF,TGTGCCAGCAGCTTAGACGAACTTTTCGCGCAGTTCTTC
TRBV29-1,TRBJ1-5,.,.,CSASVRIGQPQHF,TGCAGCGCCAGTGTTAGGATAGGTCAGCCCCAGCATTTT
TRBV11-2,TRBJ2-5,.,.,CASSLEDWGETQYF,TGTGCCAGCAGCTTAGAGGATTGGGGGGAGACCCAGTACTTC
TRBV5-1,TRBJ2-5,.,.,CASSLPQETQYF,TGCGCCAGCAGCTTACCTCAAGAGACCCAGTACTTC
TRBV20-1,TRBJ1-2,.,TRBD1,CSAPRQGGYTF,TGCAGTGCTCCGAGACAGGGTGGCTACACCTTC
TRBV14,TRBJ2-7,few,.,CASSQGNSYEQYF,TGTGCCAGCAGCCAAGGCAATTCCTACGAGCAGTACTTC
TRBV4-2,TRBJ2-1,.,TRBD2,CASSQERRGGNEQFF,TGTGCCAGCAGCCAAGAACGGCGGGGAGGGAATGAGCAGTTCTTC
TRBV7-3,TRBJ1-1,.,.,CASSFQLNTEAFF,TGTGCCAGCAGCTTCCAGTTGAACACTGAAGCTTTCTTT
TRBV19,TRBJ2-1,.,.,CASSNSGRFNEQFF,TGTGCCAGTAGTAATTCAGGGCGCTTCAATGAGCAGTTCTTC
TRBV13,TRBJ2-3,.,TRBD2,CASSLSWALAGAGDTQYF,TGTGCCAGCAGCTTATCTTGGGCACTAGCGGGGGCTGGAGATACGCAGTATTTT
TRBV7-8,TRBJ2-3,.,TRBD2,CASSLAPGWAGGRTDTQYF,TGTGCCAGCAGCTTAGCCCCCGGCTGGGCGGGGGGGCGCACAGATACGCAGTATTTT
TRBV18,TRBJ2-1,many,.,CASSLNEQFF,TGTGCCAGCTCACTCAATGAGCAGTTCTTC
TRBV18,TRBJ2-2,few,.,CASSPSQGNTGELFF,TGTGCCAGCTCACCAAGTCAGGGAAACACCGGGGAGCTGTTTTTT
TRBV4-3,TRBJ1-6,few,TRBD1,CASSQAGQAEGNLHF,TGCGCCAGCAGCCAAGCGGGACAGGCTGAGGGTAACCTCCACTTT
TRBV2,TRBJ1-6,.,.,CASRRNRNYNSPLHF,TGTGCCAGCAGACGGAACAGGAACTATAATTCACCCCTCCACTTT
TRBV9,TRBJ2-1,.,TRBD2,CASSTTSGSNEQFF,TGTGCCAGCAGCACAACTAGCGGGAGCAATGAGCAGTTCTTC
TRBV19,TRBJ1-5,.,.,CASSIILGNQPQHF,TGTGCCAGTAGTATAATTCTGGGCAATCAGCCCCAGCATTTT
TRBV5-1,TRBJ1-6,.,.,CASSITRDTYSPLHF,TGCGCCAGCAGCATCACCCGGGACACCTATTCACCCCTCCACTTT
TRBV25-1,TRBJ2-5,few,.,CASTSLLFQETQYF,TGTGCCAGCACCTCACTCCTCTTTCAAGAGACCCAGTACTTC
TRBV7-9,TRBJ2-3,few,TRBD2,CASSLEGHAGVTDTQYF,TGTGCCAGCAGCTTAGAGGGCCACGCGGGGGTCACAGATACGCAGTATTTT
TRBV19,TRBJ1-5,few,.,CASSIGGGRYQPQHF,TGTGCCAGTAGTATAGGTGGGGGCAGATATCAGCCCCAGCATTTT
TRBV29-1,TRBJ1-1,few,.,CSVANTEAFF,TGCAGCGTGGCCAATACTGAAGCTTTCTTT
TRBV19,TRBJ2-7,once,.,CASSRAGMSYEQYF,TGTGCCAGTAGTCGGGCAGGGATGTCCTACGAGCAGTACTTC
TRBV5-1,TRBJ1-1,.,.,CASSSSVLRGYTEAFF,TGCGCCAGCAGCTCAAGCGTACTCAGGGGATACACTGAAGCTTTCTTT
TRBV28,TRBJ2-7,.,.,CASSLGGYEQYF,TGTGCCAGCAGTTTAGGGGGCTACGAGCAGTACTTC
TRBV21-1,TRBJ2-1,many,.,CASSKDTGTKYNEQFF,TGTGCCAGCAGCAAGGACACCGGGACAAAATACAATGAGCAGTTCTTC
TRBV9,TRBJ2-3,.,TRBD2,CASSVGTSGNTDTQYF,TGTGCCAGCAGCGTAGGGACTAGCGGGAACACAGATACGCAGTATTTT
TRBV30,TRBJ1-2,.,.,CAWSVGVGYTF,TGTGCCTGGAGTGTTGGGGTTGGCTACACCTTC
TRBV18,TRBJ2-1,few,.,CASSRLNQPYNEQFF,TGTGCCAGCTCACGGCTCAACCAACCGTACAATGAGCAGTTCTTC
TRBV7-2,TRBJ2-3,few,.,CASSLGQGPDTQYF,TGTGCCAGCAGCTTGGGCCAGGGCCCAGATACGCAGTATTTT
TRBV14,TRBJ1-1,few,TRBD1,CASRRTGTMNTEAFF,TGTGCCAGCAGACGGACAGGGACTATGAACACTGAAGCTTTCTTT
TRBV30,TRBJ2-1,.,.,CAWSVSAAEQFF,TGTGCCTGGAGTGTATCGGCGGCTGAGCAGTTCTTC
TRBV7-9,TRBJ2-3,.,.,CASSLGAAGGTDTQYF,TGTGCCAGCAGCTTAGGCGCAGCAGGGGGCACAGATACGCAGTATTTT